This T cell receptor (beta chain) derives from a study of regulatory T cells in long-lasting Graves disease. This clonotype was seen at least ten times. The germline gives CDR1 MDHEN, CDR2 SYDVKM. Deletions cut 5 bases from V and 0 bases from J, with 16 bases between. The CDR3 runs 16 residues. Time point meaning: persistent/refractory GD, antithyroid drugs over 5 years with positive TRAb. Generation of the TCR library employed RNA extracted from PBMCs. Construction of the TCR beta libraries employed iRepertoire HTBI primers in conjunction with Arm-PCR of CDR3 regions. TCRdb re-derived calls from the multiplex PCR reads in MiXCR, one entry per CDR3 protein. Among hundreds of thousands of distinct CDR3 sequences listed, about 21% were seen once.

V and J are TRBV28 and TRBJ1-1, with a tentative D call TRBD1 (6 bases). This clonotype was obtained from a female donor with Graves disease. This specimen was peripheral blood mononuclear cells (PBMCs), taken when the disease was refractory, from a patient treated with antithyroid drugs. The CDR3 spells CASSPDRFSMNTEAFF. The CDR3 region has the DNA TGTGCCAGCAGTCCAGACAGGTTTTCCATGAACACTGAAGCTTTCTTT. The full variable domain, completed using reference TRBV28 and TRBJ1-1, is DVKVTQSSRYLVKRTGEKVFLECVQDMDHENMFWYRQDPGLGLRLIYFSYDVKMKEKGDIPEGYSVSREKKERFSLILESASTNQTSMYLCASSPDRFSMNTEAFFGQGTRLTVV.